The entry below gives a single T cell receptor (beta chain) sequence along with its context. The V segment lost 4 bases and the J segment 1 base; nucleotides outside the gene matches: 8. The germline gives CDR1 SGHTA, CDR2 FQGNSA. The CDR3 consists of 16 residues. This specimen belongs to a study of control samples from healthy donors and cancer patients. Profiled with immunoSEQ multiplex PCR; TCRdb holds only in-frame clones, not every one. This sample carries roughly 370,000 clones, 90% of them seen once, and the ten largest clones take around 6.4%. The chain has TRBV7-2 and TRBJ2-7, with TRBD1 matching over 9 bases. The source of this sequence is a man in his forties with head and neck cancer. The sequenced material came from PBMCs. The CDR3 DNA is TGTGCCAGCAGCTCCTCATCCGGGACAGGGTCCTACGAGCAGTACTTC. This encodes CASSSSSGTGSYEQYF. The variable domain in full, with the rest retrieved from reference TRBV7-2 and TRBJ2-7, is GAGVSQSPSNKVTEKGKDVELRCDPISGHTALYWYRQSLGQGLEFLIYFQGNSAPDKSGLPSDRFSAERTGGSVSTLTIQRTQQEDSAVYLCASSSSSGTGSYEQYFGPGTRLTVT.